The 5 T cell receptor beta chains in this list originate from one sample, sequenced in a study of cytomegalovirus exposure and HLA in healthy donors. The PCR used 60 Vbeta and 13 Jbeta primers. The assay was immunoSEQ multiplex PCR, and TCRdb's table has in-frame clones only and misses some. Among some 130,000 clones listed, around 77% were seen once. The source material was PBMCs. The receptors derive from a man younger than 45 in good health.

The rearrangement joins TRBV18 to TRBJ2-5; D call uncertain. Germline-derived CDR1 and CDR2 are KGHSH and LQKENI. CDR3 length equals 13 residues. Trimming pared 5 bases from V and 3 bases from J, leaving 10 bases between. The CDR3 sequence is CASSSDRKETQYF. CDR3 sequence (DNA): TGTGCCAGCTCAAGCGACCGCAAAGAGACCCAGTACTTC.

Only a few counts were recorded for this clone. At the DNA level, this CDR3 is encoded by other sequences in the same sample as well. The chain employs TRBV4-1 and TRBJ1-1; D unclear. V lost 0 bases, J lost 4 bases, and 6 bases lay in between. Germline V lookup: CDR1 MGHRA, CDR2 YSYEKL. The CDR3 loop spans 13 amino acids. The CDR3 is CASSQDRGTEAFF. CDR3 DNA: TGCGCCAGCAGCCAAGATCGGGGCACTGAAGCTTTCTTT.

This chain connects TRBV7-8 to TRBJ2-2; TRBD2 agrees at 8 bases. V lost 1 base and J lost 7; bases outside the gene matches: 5. This CDR3 is built from 15 residues. CDR1 is SGHVS, CDR2 FQNEAQ, per germline. DNA of the CDR3: TGTGCCAGCAGCTTAGGGGTAGCGGGAATCGGGGAGCTGTTTTTT. This sequence encodes CASSLGVAGIGELFF.

The chain uses TRBV29-1 and TRBJ1-3; D is undetermined. Germline V CDR1 and CDR2: SQVTM, ANQGSEA. V lost 1 base and J 0 bases, leaving 16 bases between the germline ends. This CDR3 region has 17 residues. The CDR3 loop reads CSVEAREGPHSGNTIYF. The CDR3 DNA follows: TGCAGCGTTGAAGCGAGGGAGGGCCCTCACTCTGGAAACACCATATATTTT. Based on the CDR3 plus reference TRBV29-1 and TRBJ1-3, the full variable domain is SAVISQKPSRDICQRGTSLTIQCQVDSQVTMMFWYRQQPGQSLTLIATANQGSEATYESGFVIDKFPISRPNLTFSTLTVSNMSPEDSSIYLCSVEAREGPHSGNTIYFGEGSWLTVV.

V is TRBV6-4 and J is TRBJ2-2; TRBD1 matches 8 bases. The ends lost 8 bases at V and 9 bases at J; junction bases unmatched: 5. The CDR3 loop spans 12 amino acids. Looked up from germline, CDR1 is MRHNA and CDR2 is SNTAGT. The CDR3 sequence: CASDRGSRELFF. The CDR3 coding sequence is TGTGCCAGCGACAGGGGATCTCGGGAGCTGTTTTTT.